The 19 T cell receptor beta chains in this list originate from one sample, sequenced in a study of cytomegalovirus exposure and HLA in healthy donors. 13 Jbeta primers and 60 Vbeta primers were used for the PCR. Some clones are missing from TCRdb's copy, which holds only in-frame ones; the method was immunoSEQ multiplex PCR. The repertoire has about 230,000 clones, around four fifths of them found once; the top ten carry 0.55% to 0.7%. The sample comprised PBMCs. Receptors originate from a woman between 35 and 50 years old in good health and CMV-seronegative.

This clone was found a few times. The V gene is TRBV4-3, the J gene TRBJ1-6, with 10 nucleotides matching TRBD1. The CDR3 runs to 15 residues. The V gene end was trimmed by 0 bases and the J gene end by 10 bases; junction bases not matched to a gene: 3. Germline CDR1 reads LGHNA; CDR2 reads YSLEER. The CDR3 DNA reads as TGCGCCAGCAGCCAAGAGGGGACAGGGGCATCACCCCTCCACTTT. Its translation: CASSQEGTGASPLHF.

This clone was counted between two and nine times. V usage is TRBV7-3 and J usage is TRBJ1-1; possible D gene TRBD1, 5 bases. Germline CDR1 reads SGHTA; CDR2 reads FQGTGA. V lost 3 bases, J lost 0 bases, and 5 bases lay in between. The CDR3 covers 13 residues. The CDR3 loop reads CASSFRVNTEAFF. In nucleotides, the CDR3 is TGTGCCAGCAGCTTCAGGGTGAACACTGAAGCTTTCTTT.

The rearrangement joins TRBV5-1 to TRBJ2-5; 8 bases fit TRBD1. The end of the DNA is better explained by TRBJ2-7, so the J call may be wrong. This CDR3 has 14 residues. Germline lookup yields CDR1 SGHRS and CDR2 YFSETQ. For the CDR3, the DNA is TGCGCCAGTTCACCCGGGACAGGAGGCTACGAGCAGTACTTC. Protein sequence: CASSPGTGGYEQYF.

This clone was detected only a few times. The CDR3 nucleotides read TGTGCCAGCAGACTACAGGGGGCTGGGCAGCCCCAGCATTTT. Amino acids: CASRLQGAGQPQHF. This chain links TRBV6-6 with TRBJ1-5; 9 bases are a match to TRBD1. The ends lost 6 bases at V and 7 bases at J; junction bases unmatched: 7. CDR1 is MNHNY, CDR2 SVGAGI, per germline (reference sequence). The CDR3 extends over 14 amino acids.

The chain carries TRBV25-1 and TRBJ1-2; D not resolved. The ends were cut back, 2 bases at V and 4 bases at J, with 5 bases in the middle. Germline-derived CDR1 and CDR2 are MGHDK and SYGVNS. This CDR3 is built from 12 residues. The CDR3 reads CASSELGYGYTF. CDR3 DNA: TGTGCCAGCAGTGAACTCGGCTATGGCTACACCTTC.

J is TRBJ2-2 and V is TRBV19; D is perhaps TRBD2 (5 bases). The CDR3 loop spans 15 amino acids. Looked up from germline, CDR1 is LNHDA and CDR2 is SQIVND (reference sequence). The V gene lost 1 base and the J gene lost 4 bases, with 10 bases spanning the gap. The CDR3 is CASSIGLAGTGELFF. The CDR3, as DNA: TGTGCCAGTAGTATAGGGCTAGCTGGCACCGGGGAGCTGTTTTTT.

This clone was observed a handful of times. V is TRBV5-6 and J is TRBJ1-4; TRBD1 is a possible D gene (6 bases). The CDR3 is made up of 14 amino acids. CDR1 SGHDT and CDR2 YYEEEE come from the germline V gene. V lost 1 base to trimming and J lost 7 bases, with 11 bases between them. DNA of the CDR3: TGTGCCAGCAGCTTGAAGGGGGAGGGTGAAAAACTGTTTTTT. Translating it yields CASSLKGEGEKLFF.

The chain uses TRBV29-1 and TRBJ2-7; TRBD1 agrees at 8 bases. The J segment lost 4 bases and the V segment lost 6 bases, leaving 11 bases of the junction unmatched. Per germline, CDR1 SQVTM and CDR2 ANQGSEA. The CDR3 consists of 14 residues. The CDR3 DNA follows: TGCAGCGTGACTGGGACAGGAAAAGATTACGAGCAGTACTTC. Residues: CSVTGTGKDYEQYF.

The chain combines TRBV9 with TRBJ2-7; 8 nucleotides align to TRBD2. CDR1 SGDLS and CDR2 YYNGEE come from the germline V gene. The CDR3 has 15 residues. V was pared by 0 bases and J by 2 bases, with 4 bases of the junction left unmatched. The CDR3 is CASSVAAGATYEQYF. CDR3 sequence (DNA): TGTGCCAGCAGCGTAGCAGCGGGGGCCACCTACGAGCAGTACTTC.

CDR3 sequence: CASSPLLSTDTQYF. The CDR3 DNA reads TGTGCCAGCTCACCACTCCTGAGCACAGATACGCAGTATTTT. This rearrangement joins TRBV18 to TRBJ2-3, with no clear D. This CDR3 is built from 14 residues. Deletions cut 1 base from V and 0 bases from J, with 5 bases between. Per the germline V gene, CDR1 is KGHSH and CDR2 is LQKENI.

This clone was seen a single time. The J gene is TRBJ2-1, the V gene TRBV5-1; TRBD2 matches at 7 bases. Germline-derived CDR1 and CDR2 are SGHRS and YFSETQ. The CDR3 length is 13 residues. Trimming at V came to 5 bases and at J to 6 bases, leaving 5 bases not matched to a gene. This CDR3 is CASRGGTLNEQFF. As DNA, the CDR3 is TGCGCCAGCAGGGGGGGGACCCTCAATGAGCAGTTCTTC. The whole variable domain, remainder taken from reference TRBV5-1 and TRBJ2-1, is KAGVTQTPRYLIKTRGQQVTLSCSPISGHRSVSWYQQTPGQGLQFLFEYFSETQRNKGNFPGRFSGRQFSNSRSEMNVSTLELGDSALYLCASRGGTLNEQFFGPGTRLTVL.

The gene calls are TRBV5-1 and TRBJ1-2; TRBD1 agrees at 9 bases. Germline trimming cut 1 base from V and 6 bases from J; bases unmatched to any gene: 7. The CDR3 covers 15 residues. Per the germline V gene, CDR1 is SGHRS and CDR2 is YFSETQ. The chain's CDR3 is CASSLLQTGGNGYTF. The CDR3 DNA sequence: TGCGCCAGCAGCTTGCTTCAGACAGGGGGAAATGGCTACACCTTC.

This clone came up a few times. The rearrangement links TRBV6-5 to TRBJ1-1; 7 positions match TRBD1. Germline loops: CDR1 MNHEY, CDR2 SVGAGI. Trimming took 4 bases from V and 0 from J; bases not matched to a gene: 5. CDR3 length: 15 amino acids. The CDR3 nucleotides are TGTGCCAGCAGTTGGACAGGTGGAATGAACACTGAAGCTTTCTTT. Encoded protein: CASSWTGGMNTEAFF.

The J gene is TRBJ2-5, the V gene TRBV18; the D gene is possibly TRBD2 (6 bases). Germline CDR1 reads KGHSH; CDR2 reads LQKENI. V was cut by 3 bases and J by 3 bases, with 11 bases left in between. The CDR3 spans 14 residues. The CDR3: CASSPRLGEETQYF. The CDR3 DNA reads TGTGCCAGCTCACCCAGACTAGGAGAAGAGACCCAGTACTTC.

The chain couples TRBV5-1 to TRBJ1-1; a weak D match, TRBD1 (6 bases). The V end lost 4 bases, the J end lost 4 bases, and 14 bases lay between the germline ends. The germline CDR1 and CDR2 sequences are SGHRS and YFSETQ. The CDR3 covers 14 residues. CDR3 DNA: TGCGCCAGCAGCCTAACAGGGAGGGGCACTGAAGCTTTCTTT. Translated: CASSLTGRGTEAFF.

This chain connects TRBV5-1 to TRBJ2-3; possibly TRBD2 for D (5 bases). Germline CDR1 and CDR2: SGHRS and YFSETQ. CDR3 length equals 16 residues. V was trimmed by 6 bases and J by 5 bases, leaving 22 bases between them. CDR3 bases: TGCGCCAGCAAAGGAGGAGCTAGCCCTTCCCAAGATACGCAGTATTTT. Its translation: CASKGGASPSQDTQYF.

This clone was detected a few times. This same CDR3 is encoded by further DNA sequences in the sample. CDR3 amino acids: CASSRDSSNTEAFF. CDR3 coding DNA: TGCGCCAGCAGTAGAGACAGTTCCAACACTGAAGCTTTCTTT. The genes are TRBV10-1 and TRBJ1-1; TRBD1 is a possible D gene (5 bases). The CDR3 extends over 14 amino acids. V was clipped by 5 bases and J by 2 bases, with 12 bases between them. CDR1 is WNHNN, CDR2 SYGVQD, per germline (reference sequence).

The CDR3 nucleotides are TGCGCCAGCAGCCCCGGGACAGGATCCAGGGAGCAGTTCTTC. This codes for CASSPGTGSREQFF. V and J are TRBV5-1 and TRBJ2-1, with 8 positions matching TRBD1. V was clipped by 4 bases and J by 10 bases; unmatched bases: 10. CDR3 size: 14 residues. Looked up from germline, CDR1 is SGHRS and CDR2 is YFSETQ.

The rearrangement joins TRBV7-2 to TRBJ2-4, with 7 bases that match TRBD1. The germline gives CDR1 SGHTA, CDR2 FQGNSA. V gave up 4 bases and J gave up 6 bases; unmatched junction bases: 9. The CDR3 consists of 15 residues. CDR3 region: CASSSGTAGINIQYF. DNA of the CDR3: TGTGCCAGCAGCTCTGGGACAGCCGGAATAAACATTCAGTACTTC. Based on the CDR3 plus reference TRBV7-2 and TRBJ2-4, the full variable domain is GAGVSQSPSNKVTEKGKDVELRCDPISGHTALYWYRQSLGQGLEFLIYFQGNSAPDKSGLPSDRFSAERTGGSVSTLTIQRTQQEDSAVYLCASSSGTAGINIQYFGAGTRLSVL.